This T cell receptor (beta chain) was sequenced in a study of shared clonotypes between healthy human individuals. General observations from the study: Relative to memory subsets, naive subsets generally showed larger estimated richness. Of the naive CD4 clonotypes, around 4.7% were shared across several donors. Researchers sampled only blood; tissue repertoires likely differ.

TCRdb keeps only in-frame clones here, not all; method: immunoSEQ multiplex PCR. This table holds about 1 million clones, about 74% found once. Points on this clone: What it binds is unknown. Since a far larger clone is one base different, this is likely a read error. The sample carries other DNA sequences with the same CDR3.

Donors comprised only Caucasian adults living in Nashville, Tennessee. The sample taken for sequencing was memory CD4+ T cells sorted from blood. Subset in this sample: CD45RA-negative fraction. The receptor was isolated from a man in his late teens or twenties in good health.

In DNA, the CDR3 is TGTGCCAGCAGTGGGTACGAGCAGTACTTC. It yields the protein CASSGYEQYF. The chain employs TRBV6-1 and TRBJ2-7; D ambiguous. The CDR3 is made up of 10 amino acids. V was clipped by 4 bases and J by 4 bases, with 2 bases between them. CDR1 MNHNS and CDR2 SASEGT come from the germline V gene.